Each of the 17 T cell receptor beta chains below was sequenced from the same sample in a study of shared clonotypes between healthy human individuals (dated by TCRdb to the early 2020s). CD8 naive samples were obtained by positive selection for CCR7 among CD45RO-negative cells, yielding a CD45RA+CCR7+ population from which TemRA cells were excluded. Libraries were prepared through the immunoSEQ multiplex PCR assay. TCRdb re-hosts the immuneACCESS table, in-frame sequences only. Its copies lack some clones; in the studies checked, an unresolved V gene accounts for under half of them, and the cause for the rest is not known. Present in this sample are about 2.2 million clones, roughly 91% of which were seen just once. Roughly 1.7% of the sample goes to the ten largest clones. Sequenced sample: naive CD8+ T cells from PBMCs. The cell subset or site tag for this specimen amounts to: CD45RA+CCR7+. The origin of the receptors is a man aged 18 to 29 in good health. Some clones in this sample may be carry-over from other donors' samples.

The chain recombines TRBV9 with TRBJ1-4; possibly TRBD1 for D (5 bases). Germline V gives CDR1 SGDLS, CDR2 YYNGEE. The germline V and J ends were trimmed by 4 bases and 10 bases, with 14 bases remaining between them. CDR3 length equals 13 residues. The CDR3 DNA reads TGTGCCAGCAGCCCAGGGTCGGGGGGAAAACTGTTTTTT. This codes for CASSPGSGGKLFF.

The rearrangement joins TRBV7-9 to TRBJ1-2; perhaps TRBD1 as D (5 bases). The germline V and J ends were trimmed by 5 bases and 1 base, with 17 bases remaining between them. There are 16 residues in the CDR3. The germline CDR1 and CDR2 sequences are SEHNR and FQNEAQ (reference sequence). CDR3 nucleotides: TGTGCCAGCAGCGCCCTTGACAGAGAGGATAACTATGGCTACACCTTC. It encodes CASSALDREDNYGYTF. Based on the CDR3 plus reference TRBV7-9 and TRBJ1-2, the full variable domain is DTGVSQNPRHKITKRGQNVTFRCDPISEHNRLYWYRQTLGQGPEFLTYFQNEAQLEKSRLLSDRFSAERPKGSFSTLEIQRTEQGDSAMYLCASSALDREDNYGYTFGSGTRLTVV.

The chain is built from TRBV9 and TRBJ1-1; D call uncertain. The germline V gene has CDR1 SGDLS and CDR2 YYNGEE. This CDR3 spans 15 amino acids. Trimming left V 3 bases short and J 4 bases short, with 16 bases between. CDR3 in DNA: TGTGCCAGCAGCGCTTATTTGACGGCGGGCACTGAAGCTTTCTTT. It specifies CASSAYLTAGTEAFF.

The DNA of the CDR3 is TGTGCCAGCAGCACTAGCGGGAGAGACAATGAGCAGTTCTTC. Protein sequence: CASSTSGRDNEQFF. The chain carries TRBV11-2 and TRBJ2-1; TRBD2 agrees at 11 bases. Germline CDR1 is SGHAT and CDR2 is FQNNGV. Unmatched junction bases numbered 2, after V lost 5 bases and J lost 5 bases. The CDR3 is made up of 14 amino acids. Drawing the rest from reference TRBV11-2 and TRBJ2-1, the complete variable domain is EAGVAQSPRYKIIEKRQSVAFWCNPISGHATLYWYQQILGQGPKLLIQFQNNGVVDDSQLPKDRFSAERLKGVDSTLKIQPAKLEDSAVYLCASSTSGRDNEQFFGPGTRLTVL.

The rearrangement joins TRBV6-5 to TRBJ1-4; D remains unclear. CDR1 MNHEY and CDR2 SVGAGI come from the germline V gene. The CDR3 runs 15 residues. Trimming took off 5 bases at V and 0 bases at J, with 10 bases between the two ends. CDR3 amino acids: CASSTDVATNEKLFF. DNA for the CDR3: TGTGCCAGCAGTACGGACGTTGCAACTAATGAAAAACTGTTTTTT.

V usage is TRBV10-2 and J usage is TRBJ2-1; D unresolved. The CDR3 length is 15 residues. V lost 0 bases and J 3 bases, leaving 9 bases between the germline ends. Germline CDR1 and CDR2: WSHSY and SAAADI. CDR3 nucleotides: TGCGCCAGCAGTGAGTCGGGGTACCTCTACAATGAGCAGTTCTTC. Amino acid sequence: CASSESGYLYNEQFF.

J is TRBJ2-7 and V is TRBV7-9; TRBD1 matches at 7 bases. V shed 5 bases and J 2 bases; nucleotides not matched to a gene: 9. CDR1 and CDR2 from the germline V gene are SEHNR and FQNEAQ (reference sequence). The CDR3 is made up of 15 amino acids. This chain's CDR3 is CASSQPTGTAYEQYF. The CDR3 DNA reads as TGTGCCAGCAGCCAACCGACCGGGACAGCCTACGAGCAGTACTTC.

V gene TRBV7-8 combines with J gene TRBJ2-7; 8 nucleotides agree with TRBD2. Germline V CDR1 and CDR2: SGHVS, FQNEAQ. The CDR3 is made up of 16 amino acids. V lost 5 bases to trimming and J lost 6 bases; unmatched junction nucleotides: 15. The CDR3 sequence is CASSLFGDGAGGEQYF. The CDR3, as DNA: TGTGCCAGCAGCCTCTTCGGGGACGGTGCGGGGGGCGAGCAGTACTTC.

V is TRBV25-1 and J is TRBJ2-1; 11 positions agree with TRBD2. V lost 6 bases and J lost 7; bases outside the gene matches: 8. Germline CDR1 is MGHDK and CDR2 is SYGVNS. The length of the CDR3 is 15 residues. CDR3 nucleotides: TGTGCCAGCAGGACTAGCGGGGCGGGATGGAATGAGCAGTTCTTC. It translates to CASRTSGAGWNEQFF.

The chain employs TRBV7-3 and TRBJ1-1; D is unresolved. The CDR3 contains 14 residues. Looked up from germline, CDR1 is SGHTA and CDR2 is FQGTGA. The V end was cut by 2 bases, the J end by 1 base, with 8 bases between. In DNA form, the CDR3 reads TGTGCCAGCAGCTTAGGATTCAAGAACACTGAAGCTTTCTTT. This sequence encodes CASSLGFKNTEAFF.

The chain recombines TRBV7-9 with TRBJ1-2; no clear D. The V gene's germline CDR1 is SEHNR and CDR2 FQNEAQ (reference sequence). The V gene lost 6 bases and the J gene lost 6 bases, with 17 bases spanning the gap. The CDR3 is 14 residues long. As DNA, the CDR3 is TGTGCCAGCAGTTCGACGTCGAACCCTGATGGCTACACCTTC. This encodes CASSSTSNPDGYTF.

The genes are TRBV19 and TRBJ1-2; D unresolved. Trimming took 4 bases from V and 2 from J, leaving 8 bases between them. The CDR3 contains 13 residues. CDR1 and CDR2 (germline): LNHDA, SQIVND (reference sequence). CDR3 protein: CASSTLVNYGYTF. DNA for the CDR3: TGTGCCAGTAGTACGCTGGTGAACTATGGCTACACCTTC.

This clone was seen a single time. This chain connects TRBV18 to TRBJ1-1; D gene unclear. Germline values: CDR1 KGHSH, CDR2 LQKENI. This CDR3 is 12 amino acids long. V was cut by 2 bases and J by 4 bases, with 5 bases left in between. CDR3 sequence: CASSPDGTEAFF. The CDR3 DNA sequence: TGTGCCAGCTCACCAGACGGCACTGAAGCTTTCTTT.

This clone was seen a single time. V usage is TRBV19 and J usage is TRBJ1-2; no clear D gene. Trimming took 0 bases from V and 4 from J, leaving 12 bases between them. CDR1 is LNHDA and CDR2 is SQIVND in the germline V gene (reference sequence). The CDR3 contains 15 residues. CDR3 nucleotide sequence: TGTGCCAGTAGTATAGATCGTCGACCCCTCTATGGCTACACCTTC. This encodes CASSIDRRPLYGYTF.

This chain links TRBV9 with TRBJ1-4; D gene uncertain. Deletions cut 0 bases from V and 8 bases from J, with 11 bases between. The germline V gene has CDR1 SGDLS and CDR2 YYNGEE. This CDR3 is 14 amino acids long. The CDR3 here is CASSVGGSQEKLFF. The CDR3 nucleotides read TGTGCCAGCAGCGTAGGGGGATCGCAGGAAAAACTGTTTTTT.

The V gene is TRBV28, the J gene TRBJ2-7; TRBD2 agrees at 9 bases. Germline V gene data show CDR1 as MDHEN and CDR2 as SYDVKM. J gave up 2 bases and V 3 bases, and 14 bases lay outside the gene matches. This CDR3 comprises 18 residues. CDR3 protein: CASSFGSSGAPSPYEQYF. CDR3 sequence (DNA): TGTGCCAGCAGTTTTGGATCTAGCGGGGCCCCCTCACCCTACGAGCAGTACTTC.

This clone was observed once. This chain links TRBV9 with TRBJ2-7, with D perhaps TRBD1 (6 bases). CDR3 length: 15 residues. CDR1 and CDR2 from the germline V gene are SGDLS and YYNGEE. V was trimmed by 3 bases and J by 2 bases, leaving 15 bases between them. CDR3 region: CASSGGPGTPYEQYF. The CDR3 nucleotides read TGTGCCAGCAGCGGGGGCCCTGGGACACCCTACGAGCAGTACTTC.